These 21 T cell receptor beta chains originate from one sample sequenced in a study of CD8+CD57+ T cells in acquired aplastic anemia. Profiling of TCR beta VDJ combinations and CDR3 sequences used genomic DNA as template. One entry per CDR3 protein, called by TCRdb with MiXCR from the reads. The sample includes 150,000 to 200,000 distinct CDR3 sequences, less than 65% seen only once; the top ten take around 46%. Material: sorted CD4+, CD8+, or CD8+CD57+ T cells (not recorded which) from PBMCs. All receptors come from a human donor with severe aplastic anemia or a healthy control (not recorded which).

The V call is TRBV2, the J call TRBJ2-3; the match to TRBD2 covers 8 bases. Trimming took 6 bases from V and 2 from J; bases not matched to a gene: 10. There are 16 residues in the CDR3. Germline CDR1 reads SNHLY; CDR2 reads FYNNEI. The CDR3: CASRGLAGSTTDTQYF. The CDR3 DNA reads as TGTGCCAGCAGGGGTCTAGCGGGCTCTACCACAGATACGCAGTATTTT.

The chain joins TRBV6-1 to TRBJ2-7; D ambiguous. The V and J ends lost 2 bases and 2 bases respectively, with 13 bases between them. Germline lookup yields CDR1 MNHNS and CDR2 SASEGT. CDR3 size: 15 residues. In nucleotides, the CDR3 is TGTGCCAGCAGTGAAAAAACACTGACCCCCTACGAGCAGTACTTC. Amino acid sequence: CASSEKTLTPYEQYF.

V usage is TRBV10-3 and J usage is TRBJ2-7, with 9 bases fitting TRBD1. The V segment lost 3 bases and the J segment 0 bases; nucleotides outside the gene matches: 15. Germline loops: CDR1 ENHRY, CDR2 SYGVKD. This CDR3 is built from 19 residues. CDR3 bases: TGTGCCATCAGTGACCAACCGGGGACAGGGAAAGTTGGCTCCTACGAGCAGTACTTC. Residues: CAISDQPGTGKVGSYEQYF.

V gene TRBV29-1 combines with J gene TRBJ2-1; 7 bases map to TRBD1. This CDR3 spans 16 amino acids. With 4 bases clipped from V and 5 bases from J, the junction kept 14 bases outside the gene matches. Germline values: CDR1 SQVTM, CDR2 ANQGSEA. This chain's CDR3 is CSVGGFRDSHNNEQFF. In DNA, the CDR3 is TGCAGCGTTGGTGGGTTTCGGGACAGCCACAACAATGAGCAGTTCTTC.

The chain couples TRBV7-9 to TRBJ1-1; D gene unclear. In germline, CDR1 is SEHNR, CDR2 FQNEAQ (reference sequence). V shed 1 base and J shed 3 bases, with 9 bases lying between them. This CDR3 contains 14 residues. CDR3 amino acids: CASSLGQVHTEAFF. DNA for the CDR3: TGTGCCAGCAGCTTAGGGCAGGTACACACTGAAGCTTTCTTT.

There are many counts of this clonotype. The rearrangement links TRBV11-2 to TRBJ2-7; a possible D gene is TRBD1 (6 bases). CDR3 length: 15 residues. CDR1 is SGHAT, CDR2 FQNNGV, per germline. V shed 0 bases and J shed 3 bases, with 12 bases lying between them. The CDR3 sequence: CASSLEPRDNYEQYF. CDR3 sequence (DNA): TGTGCCAGCAGCTTAGAACCCCGGGACAACTACGAGCAGTACTTC. The entire variable domain, with the rest obtained from reference TRBV11-2 and TRBJ2-7, is as follows: EAGVAQSPRYKIIEKRQSVAFWCNPISGHATLYWYQQILGQGPKLLIQFQNNGVVDDSQLPKDRFSAERLKGVDSTLKIQPAKLEDSAVYLCASSLEPRDNYEQYFGPGTRLTVT.

The V call is TRBV24-1, the J call TRBJ2-5; either TRBD1 or TRBD2 may supply D (5 bases each). CDR1 is KGHDR and CDR2 is SFDVKD in the germline V gene. The CDR3 is 14 amino acids. Between the trimmed V and J ends, which lost 9 bases and 4 bases, there was a span of 17 bases. In nucleotides, the CDR3 is TGTGCCACCCTGAGGGACGGCGAATTAGAGACCCAGTACTTC. The encoded protein is CATLRDGELETQYF.

The table lists this clonotype with many counts. The gene calls are TRBV4-3 and TRBJ1-5; D is ambiguous. The CDR3 totals 15 residues. CDR1 and CDR2 from the germline V gene are LGHNA and YSLEER. V dropped 0 bases and J dropped 1 base, with 7 bases sitting between them. The CDR3 nucleotides are TGCGCCAGCAGCCAAGATCGAGGGAGCAATCAGCCCCAGCATTTT. This translates into CASSQDRGSNQPQHF.

J is TRBJ1-3 and V is TRBV2; tentatively, D is TRBD1 (5 bases). The V gene lost 0 bases and the J gene lost 5 bases, with 11 bases spanning the gap. Germline loops: CDR1 SNHLY, CDR2 FYNNEI. CDR3 size: 15 residues. CDR3 nucleotides: TGTGCCAGCAGTGAAGCCCGGGGGTGGCGAAACACCATATATTTT. It specifies CASSEARGWRNTIYF.

The chain uses TRBV15 and TRBJ2-7; tentative D call: TRBD2 (5 bases). V was cut by 2 bases and J by 7 bases, with 6 bases left in between. Per the germline V gene, CDR1 is LNHNV and CDR2 is YYDKDF (reference sequence). CDR3 length: 11 amino acids. This chain's CDR3 is CATSRTGEQYF. CDR3 sequence (DNA): TGTGCCACCAGCAGAACGGGGGAGCAGTACTTC.

With respect to this clonotype: This may come from a read error, since a much larger clone is one base off. The V and J genes are TRBV6-2 or TRBV6-3 and TRBJ1-2, with a tentative D call TRBD1 (5 bases). With 6 bases removed from V and 8 bases from J, the gap between germline ends came to 25 bases. This CDR3 is built from 16 residues. From germline, CDR1 is MNHEY and CDR2 SVGEGT. The CDR3 DNA reads as TGTGCCAGCAGCCGAGAACCAGGGCCAATATCGCAAGGCTACACCTTC. The encoded protein is CASSREPGPISQGYTF.

In this sample, this clonotype turned up a few times. The gene calls are TRBV7-9 and TRBJ2-7; D unclear. This CDR3 has 12 residues. Germline CDR1 is SEHNR and CDR2 is FQNEAQ (reference sequence). V dropped 7 bases and J dropped 1 base, with 8 bases sitting between them. In DNA form, the CDR3 reads TGTGCCAGCACCCACAGTTCCTACGAGCAGTACTTC. This sequence encodes CASTHSSYEQYF.

The CDR3 region has the DNA TGTGCCACCTGCCCCTCCAGGGGGCCGCCCTACGAGCAGTACTTC. It translates to CATCPSRGPPYEQYF. This chain links TRBV24-1 with TRBJ2-7, with 8 bases identical to TRBD1. The J segment lost 2 bases and the V segment lost 9 bases, leaving 11 bases of the junction unmatched. From germline, CDR1 is KGHDR and CDR2 SFDVKD. This CDR3 is built from 15 residues.

V gene TRBV7-8 combines with J gene TRBJ1-1, with D maybe TRBD1 (5 bases). Trimming cost V 3 bases and J 2 bases, with 22 bases left between them. CDR1 SGHVS and CDR2 FQNEAQ come from the germline V gene. The length of the CDR3 is 18 residues. This chain's CDR3 is CASSFRGEQADPNTEAFF. The CDR3 DNA reads as TGTGCCAGCAGCTTTAGAGGGGAACAGGCTGACCCTAACACTGAAGCTTTCTTT.

This clonotype was recorded many times. The chain combines TRBV7-9 with TRBJ1-4, with unresolved D. Germline V gene data show CDR1 as SEHNR and CDR2 as FQNEAQ (reference sequence). This CDR3 region has 15 residues. V gave up 5 bases and J gave up 3 bases, with 13 bases separating them. The CDR3 DNA reads as TGTGCCAGCAGCCGTTCCTCGGCCCCTAATGAAAAACTGTTTTTT. Encoded protein: CASSRSSAPNEKLFF.

This chain links TRBV7-3 with TRBJ2-7, with no clear D. Germline-derived CDR1 and CDR2 are SGHTA and FQGTGA. There are 13 residues in the CDR3. V lost 2 bases and J 3 bases, leaving 8 bases between the germline ends. CDR3 coding DNA: TGTGCCAGCAGCTTAGGGCAGTTCTACGAGCAGTACTTC. Amino acid sequence: CASSLGQFYEQYF. Looking up the rest from reference TRBV7-3 and TRBJ2-7 gives the full variable domain: GAGVSQTPSNKVTEKGKYVELRCDPISGHTALYWYRQSLGQGPEFLIYFQGTGAADDSGLPNDRFFAVRPEGSVSTLKIQRTERGDSAVYLCASSLGQFYEQYFGPGTRLTVT.

The V gene is TRBV20-1, the J gene TRBJ1-5; 8 bases agree with TRBD1. Germline-derived CDR1 and CDR2 are DFQATT and SNEGSKA (reference sequence). This CDR3 is built from 16 residues. Trimming at V came to 3 bases and at J to 5 bases, leaving 12 bases not matched to a gene. CDR3 region: CSASGGMGQDDQPQHF. CDR3 bases: TGCAGTGCTAGCGGAGGTATGGGACAGGATGATCAGCCCCAGCATTTT.

J is TRBJ1-1 and V is TRBV6-5; no firm D call. V shed 4 bases and J shed 3 bases, with 15 bases lying between them. The length of the CDR3 is 15 residues. CDR1 is MNHEY and CDR2 is SVGAGI in the germline V gene. The CDR3 loop reads CASSSQRAMDTEAFF. The DNA of the CDR3 is TGTGCCAGCAGTTCCCAGAGGGCGATGGACACTGAAGCTTTCTTT.

This clonotype was found once. The chain employs TRBV2 and TRBJ1-2, with a possible D match to TRBD1 (5 bases). V lost 5 bases, J lost 7 bases, and 11 bases lay in between. The CDR3 totals 12 residues. CDR1 is SNHLY, CDR2 FYNNEI, per germline. The CDR3 protein is CASSLTAFGYTF. The CDR3 DNA reads as TGTGCCAGCAGTTTGACAGCCTTTGGCTACACCTTC.

The chain has TRBV7-9 and TRBJ2-7; TRBD2 agrees at 11 bases. The CDR3 spans 14 residues. Germline assignment: CDR1 SEHNR and CDR2 FQNEAQ (reference sequence). The V gene end was trimmed by 5 bases and the J gene end by 3 bases; junction bases not matched to a gene: 3. Here the CDR3 reads CASSDTSGGYEQYF. Written as DNA, the CDR3 is TGTGCCAGCAGCGACACTAGCGGGGGCTACGAGCAGTACTTC.

The V call is TRBV2, the J call TRBJ1-2; TRBD1 might be the D (5 bases). The CDR3 is made up of 14 amino acids. V gave up 4 bases and J gave up 2 bases, with 11 bases separating them. Germline V CDR1 and CDR2: SNHLY, FYNNEI. As DNA, the CDR3 is TGTGCCAGCAGTGTTCGGACACTAAACTATGGCTACACCTTC. Translating gives CASSVRTLNYGYTF.